This TCR beta chain was sequenced in a study of T cell responses to AZD1222 COVID-19 vaccine. General study results and limits: AZD1222 recipients seropositive at baseline numbered only five or six. A mostly white British donor set with more females was recruited, and clonal diversity was possibly underestimated.

The CDR3 is 13 amino acids. Libraries were prepared by immunoSEQ multiplex PCR; TCRdb keeps only in-frame clonotypes and omits some of them. This table holds about 220,000 clones, more than 85% found once. In the case of this clone: Its antigen is as yet unknown.

Sequenced material: peripheral blood, taken on day 0 of MenACWY control vaccination. This receptor was obtained from an adult in good health. This sequence joins TRBV21-1 and TRBJ1-2; the table names TRBD1, a call not compared with the DNA. TRBV21-1 is annotated as a pseudogene. The CDR3 spells CASSNTTGDGYTF. DNA for the CDR3: TGTGCCAGCAGCAATACCACAGGGGACGGCTACACCTTC.